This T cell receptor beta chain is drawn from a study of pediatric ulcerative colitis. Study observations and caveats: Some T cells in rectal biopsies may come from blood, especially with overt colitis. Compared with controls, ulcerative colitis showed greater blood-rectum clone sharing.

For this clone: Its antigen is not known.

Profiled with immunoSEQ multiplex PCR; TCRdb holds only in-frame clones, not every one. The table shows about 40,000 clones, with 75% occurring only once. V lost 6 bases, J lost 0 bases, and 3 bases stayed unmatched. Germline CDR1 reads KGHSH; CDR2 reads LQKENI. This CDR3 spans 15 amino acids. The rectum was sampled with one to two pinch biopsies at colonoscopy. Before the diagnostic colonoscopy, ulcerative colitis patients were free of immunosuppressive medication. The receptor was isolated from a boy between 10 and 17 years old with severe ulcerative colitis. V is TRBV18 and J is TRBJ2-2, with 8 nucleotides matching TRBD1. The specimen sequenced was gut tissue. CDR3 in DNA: TGTGCCAGCTCGACACAGGGGGCGAACACCGGGGAGCTGTTTTTT. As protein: CASSTQGANTGELFF.